Listed here are 20 T cell receptor beta chains from one sample, sequenced in a study of blood T cell repertoires in COVID-19. Profiling relied on immunoSEQ multiplex PCR, and the TCRdb table lists in-frame clones only, not all of them. The table includes around 150,000 clones, roughly 85% detected once. The material sequenced was peripheral blood. The receptors come from a man between 65 and 80 years old with acute or convalescent COVID-19.

This clone was picked up a small number of times. J is TRBJ2-3 and V is TRBV5-1, with 11 bases aligning to TRBD2. There are 17 residues in the CDR3. V lost 2 bases, J lost 2 bases, and 7 bases stayed unmatched. Germline CDR1 SGHRS, CDR2 YFSETQ. The CDR3 region is CASSFLAGGIDTDTQYF. Written as DNA, the CDR3 is TGCGCCAGCAGCTTCCTAGCGGGAGGCATAGACACAGATACGCAGTATTTT.

The V and J genes are TRBV27 and TRBJ2-1, with D perhaps TRBD2 (6 bases). Germline V gene data show CDR1 as MNHEY and CDR2 as SMNVEV (reference sequence). The CDR3 has 14 residues. Deletions cut 7 bases from V and 4 bases from J, with 14 bases between. The CDR3 sequence is CASTAGLTYNEQFF. The CDR3, as DNA: TGTGCCAGCACGGCGGGACTCACTTACAATGAGCAGTTCTTC.

The chain employs TRBV5-6 and TRBJ2-1; 8 nucleotides line up with TRBD2. The germline V gene encodes CDR1 SGHDT and CDR2 YYEEEE. V was pared by 4 bases and J by 5 bases, with 8 bases of the junction left unmatched. The CDR3 length is 15 residues. The CDR3 region is CASSVSGKWDNEQFF. The CDR3, as DNA: TGTGCCAGCAGCGTTAGCGGGAAGTGGGACAATGAGCAGTTCTTC. Full variable domain (remainder filled in from reference TRBV5-6 and TRBJ2-1): DAGVTQSPTHLIKTRGQQVTLRCSPKSGHDTVSWYQQALGQGPQFIFQYYEEEERQRGNFPDRFSGHQFPNYSSELNVNALLLGDSALYLCASSVSGKWDNEQFFGPGTRLTVL.

The V and J genes are TRBV11-2 and TRBJ1-6; 7 bases align to TRBD1. Germline CDR1 reads SGHAT; CDR2 reads FQNNGV. With V trimmed by 7 bases and J by 8 bases, 11 bases remained unmatched. The CDR3 contains 15 residues. The CDR3 coding sequence is TGTGCCAGCACCGGTACAGGGGTGTCGCATTCACCCCTCCACTTT. It encodes CASTGTGVSHSPLHF.

The rearrangement joins TRBV5-6 to TRBJ2-3; D gene uncertain. The CDR3 loop spans 14 amino acids. Trimming pared 2 bases from V and 1 base from J, leaving 8 bases between. Germline CDR1 is SGHDT and CDR2 is YYEEEE. In DNA form, the CDR3 reads TGTGCCAGCAGCTTCGGTCGCCGCACAGATACGCAGTATTTT. Its translation is CASSFGRRTDTQYF.

The chain couples TRBV28 to TRBJ1-5, with TRBD1 identical over 7 bases. V trimming: 7 bases; J trimming: 0 bases; junction bases outside the gene matches: 9. Per germline, CDR1 MDHEN and CDR2 SYDVKM. The CDR3 is made up of 16 amino acids. The CDR3 DNA follows: TGTGCCAGCACTCCGACAGGGACACTTAGCAATCAGCCCCAGCATTTT. This gives the protein CASTPTGTLSNQPQHF.

The chain combines TRBV6-2 or TRBV6-3 with TRBJ2-1, with TRBD2 identical over 8 bases. This CDR3 is 17 amino acids long. V lost 0 bases and J lost 7; bases outside the gene matches: 11. Germline V gives CDR1 MNHEY, CDR2 SVGEGT. CDR3 amino acids: CASSYSIGRGRLNEQFF. The CDR3, as DNA: TGTGCCAGCAGTTACTCGATCGGGCGCGGGAGGCTGAATGAGCAGTTCTTC.

The gene calls are TRBV7-8 and TRBJ2-7; 8 bases are shared with TRBD2. The CDR3 totals 14 residues. Germline CDR1 reads SGHVS; CDR2 reads FQNEAQ. The ends lost 5 bases at V and 3 bases at J; junction bases unmatched: 6. CDR3: CASSPREGDYEQYF. The CDR3 nucleotides are TGTGCCAGCAGCCCTCGGGAGGGAGACTACGAGCAGTACTTC.

V gene TRBV20-1 combines with J gene TRBJ2-7, with TRBD1 matching 10 bases. The CDR3 has 15 amino acids. J lost 6 bases, V lost 3 bases, and 11 bases had no gene match. Germline V lookup: CDR1 DFQATT, CDR2 SNEGSKA (reference sequence). This chain's CDR3 is CSASDRDRGWREQYF. As DNA, the CDR3 is TGCAGTGCTAGTGACCGGGACAGGGGCTGGCGCGAGCAGTACTTC.

A few counts support this clone. The rearrangement joins TRBV28 to TRBJ1-5, with 8 bases lining up with TRBD1. Trimming took 6 bases from V and 5 from J; bases not matched to a gene: 6. The CDR3 spans 14 residues. Germline loops: CDR1 MDHEN, CDR2 SYDVKM. The CDR3 region is CASSQGAGDQPQHF. CDR3 nucleotide sequence: TGTGCCAGCAGCCAGGGGGCAGGGGATCAGCCCCAGCATTTT.

The J gene is TRBJ2-3, the V gene TRBV5-1; D may be TRBD1 (5 bases). The V gene's germline CDR1 is SGHRS and CDR2 YFSETQ. The CDR3 extends over 14 amino acids. With 3 bases removed from V and 2 bases from J, the gap between germline ends came to 10 bases. The CDR3 is CASSSWTTTDTQYF. The CDR3 nucleotides read TGCGCCAGCAGCTCTTGGACAACCACAGATACGCAGTATTTT. Variable domain in full (rest from reference TRBV5-1 and TRBJ2-3): KAGVTQTPRYLIKTRGQQVTLSCSPISGHRSVSWYQQTPGQGLQFLFEYFSETQRNKGNFPGRFSGRQFSNSRSEMNVSTLELGDSALYLCASSSWTTTDTQYFGPGTRLTVL.

J is TRBJ2-3 and V is TRBV9, with TRBD2 matching 10 bases. The V segment lost 4 bases and the J segment 3 bases; nucleotides outside the gene matches: 5. This CDR3 spans 15 amino acids. Germline values: CDR1 SGDLS, CDR2 YYNGEE. The CDR3 region is CASSFRAGGTDTQYF. CDR3 DNA: TGTGCCAGCAGCTTCAGAGCGGGAGGGACAGATACGCAGTATTTT. The complete variable domain, with remaining parts taken from reference TRBV9 and TRBJ2-3, reads DSGVTQTPKHLITATGQRVTLRCSPRSGDLSVYWYQQSLDQGLQFLIQYYNGEERAKGNILERFSAQQFPDLHSELNLSSLELGDSALYFCASSFRAGGTDTQYFGPGTRLTVL.

The CDR3 DNA reads as TGTGCCAGCAGCTTACCGGGACAGAGAGCCAATGAGCAGTTCTTC. Residues: CASSLPGQRANEQFF. J is TRBJ2-1 and V is TRBV7-9; 7 bases line up with TRBD1. V was clipped by 2 bases and J by 6 bases; unmatched bases: 7. CDR1 is SEHNR and CDR2 is FQNEAQ in the germline V gene (reference sequence). The CDR3 loop spans 15 amino acids.

The chain links TRBV19 to TRBJ2-3; D not certain. CDR1 LNHDA and CDR2 SQIVND come from the germline V gene (reference sequence). The V and J ends lost 6 bases and 6 bases respectively, with 13 bases between them. The CDR3 is 13 amino acids. CDR3 amino acids: CASSDWATDTQYF. CDR3 nucleotide sequence: TGTGCCAGTAGCGATTGGGCCACCGATACGCAGTATTTT.

The chain uses TRBV3-1 (or the pseudogene TRBV3-2) and TRBJ2-4; TRBD2 matches at 7 bases. With 0 bases clipped from V and 7 bases from J, the junction kept 9 bases outside the gene matches. The CDR3 is 16 amino acids. Germline-derived CDR1 and CDR2 are LGHDT and YNNKEL (reference sequence). The CDR3 loop reads CASSQDPTSARNIQYF. In nucleotides, the CDR3 is TGTGCCAGCAGCCAAGACCCCACTAGCGCTAGGAACATTCAGTACTTC.

The V gene is TRBV28, the J gene TRBJ2-1; 9 nucleotides match TRBD2. J gave up 0 bases and V 5 bases, and 5 bases lay outside the gene matches. The CDR3 is made up of 16 amino acids. Germline CDR1 and CDR2: MDHEN and SYDVKM. For the CDR3, the DNA is TGTGCCAGCAGTGTAGCGGGAGTTGGCTCCTACAATGAGCAGTTCTTC. It codes for CASSVAGVGSYNEQFF.

The V and J genes are TRBV14 and TRBJ2-5, with TRBD1 as a possible D gene (7 bases). CDR3 length: 18 residues. With 1 base removed from V and 5 bases from J, the gap between germline ends came to 23 bases. Germline-derived CDR1 and CDR2 are SGHDN and FVKESK. CDR3 DNA: TGTGCCAGCAGCCAAGGGGAGGTCAACAGGGGAATACGGGAGACCCAGTACTTC. Its protein product is CASSQGEVNRGIRETQYF.

The V and J genes are TRBV15 and TRBJ2-3; 11 bases are shared with TRBD2. The CDR3 spans 19 residues. Germline loops: CDR1 LNHNV, CDR2 YYDKDF (reference sequence). Losses at the gene ends were 0 bases for V and 2 bases for J; bases not matched to a gene: 10. The DNA of the CDR3 is TGTGCCACCAGCAGAGATAGGGTCCGACTAGCGGGAAACACAGATACGCAGTATTTT. It yields the protein CATSRDRVRLAGNTDTQYF.

V is TRBV12-3 or TRBV12-4 and J is TRBJ2-5; 7 positions agree with TRBD1. This CDR3 spans 13 amino acids. Trimming took 6 bases from V and 1 from J; bases not matched to a gene: 2. DNA of the CDR3: TGTGCCAGCAGCGGGACAGTCCAAGAGACCCAGTACTTC. It codes for CASSGTVQETQYF.

The CDR3 region has the DNA TGCAGCGTGGACAGGGTTGGGAACACTGAAGCTTTCTTT. It yields the protein CSVDRVGNTEAFF. The V and J genes are TRBV29-1 and TRBJ1-1; 8 bases agree with TRBD1. There are 13 residues in the CDR3. Germline lookup yields CDR1 SQVTM and CDR2 ANQGSEA. The ends lost 6 bases at V and 1 base at J; junction bases unmatched: 4.